This TCR beta chain was sequenced in a study of blood T cell repertoires in COVID-19. Study details: Acute and convalescent COVID-19 samples came from the United States, Italy and Spain. T cells, B-cell-depleted T cells, or PBMCs provided the cDNA or gDNA that served as material.

In the original workflow: Researchers report that nucleated cell counts were estimated from reference gene primer amplification. TCRdb's table, derived via immunoSEQ multiplex PCR, lists solely in-frame clones and lacks some. V and J calls and clone size are given by that table; D and trimming were obtained from the DNA. This table has 90,000 to 110,000 clones, around four fifths appearing once. The V segment lost 7 bases and the J segment 6 bases; nucleotides outside the gene matches: 16. Germline-derived CDR1 and CDR2 are MDHEN and SYDVKM. This CDR3 has 17 residues. This TCR was sampled from a woman in her sixties or seventies with acute or convalescent COVID-19. The specimen sequenced was peripheral blood. The rearrangement uses TRBV28 and TRBJ1-5; TRBD1 matches 9 bases. The CDR3 sequence is CASKLDRGPRVGQPQHF. CDR3 DNA sequence: TGTGCCAGCAAGCTGGACAGGGGCCCTAGAGTCGGTCAGCCCCAGCATTTT.